Listed below are T cell receptor beta chains from one sample, sequenced in a study of response to subunit inactivated influenza vaccine. One entry per CDR3 protein, called by TCRdb with MiXCR from the RT-PCR reads. Here the sample spans over 300,000 distinct CDR3 sequences, 21% being singletons. The sequenced sample was PBMCs from blood, obtained less than 22 months after vaccination. All receptors come from a man aged 50 to 75 who received an inactivated influenza vaccine. The CDR3 runs from the conserved cysteine through the conserved F or W. Fields, in order: V gene, J gene, D gene, clone size, CDR3 DNA, CDR3 protein. The D gene is left open where the match is weak. Not every row has a clone size; where given, it reads once, few, many or a size class.

>TRBV21-1|TRBJ1-1|NA|few
TGTGCCAACCAACCCCATGGGACAGGAAGTCTGAACACTGAAGCTTTCTTT
CANQPHGTGSLNTEAFF
>TRBV29-1|TRBJ2-1|TRBD1|once
TGCAGCGTTGGGCTAACAGGGGGAAATGAGCAGTTCTTC
CSVGLTGGNEQFF
>TRBV5-6|TRBJ1-1|NA|NA
TGTGCCAGCAGCCCCCGAAAATGGGGGATGAACACTGAACCTTTCTTT
CASSPRKWGMNTEPFF
>TRBV2|TRBJ2-1|NA|few
TGTGCCAGCGTCAGGGTCGAGCAGTTCTTC
CASVRVEQFF
>TRBV5-1|TRBJ1-6|NA|few
TGCGCCAGCAGTCTGGGTGATAGTGACTCACCCCTCCACTTT
CASSLGDSDSPLHF
>TRBV18|TRBJ2-2|TRBD2|NA
TGTGCCAGCTCATCGCGCCCTAGCGGGGGAGGCAGCACCGGGGAGCTGTTTTTT
CASSSRPSGGGSTGELFF
>TRBV15|TRBJ1-5|NA|few
TGTGCCACCAGCAGAGATCGGGGGGCCCTCAATCAGCCCCAGCATTTT
CATSRDRGALNQPQHF
>TRBV7-9|TRBJ1-6|NA|NA
TGTGCCAGCAGCGGTATAATCCGGGACCCCTTCGATTCCCTCCACTTT
CASSGIIRDPFDSLHF
>TRBV15|TRBJ2-7|NA|NA
TGTGCCACCAGCATTCGTCAGGGTGGCCACGAGCAGTACTTC
CATSIRQGGHEQYF
>TRBV6-1|TRBJ2-1|TRBD2|NA
TGTGCCAGCTCCCAGGCGGGGGGACGTAATGAGCAGTTCTTC
CASSQAGGRNEQFF
>TRBV13|TRBJ2-7|TRBD1|NA
TGTGCCAGCAGCTTAGGTGGCAGGGGGTACGAGCAGTACTTC
CASSLGGRGYEQYF
>TRBV7-2|TRBJ1-2|NA|few
TGTGCCAGCAGCTTAGCGCGGGGGACCGAAAACTATGGCTACACCTTC
CASSLARGTENYGYTF
>TRBV3-1|TRBJ2-3|TRBD2|few
TGTGCCAGCAGCCCTCGGGGGGGCCGCACAGATACGCAGTATTTT
CASSPRGGRTDTQYF